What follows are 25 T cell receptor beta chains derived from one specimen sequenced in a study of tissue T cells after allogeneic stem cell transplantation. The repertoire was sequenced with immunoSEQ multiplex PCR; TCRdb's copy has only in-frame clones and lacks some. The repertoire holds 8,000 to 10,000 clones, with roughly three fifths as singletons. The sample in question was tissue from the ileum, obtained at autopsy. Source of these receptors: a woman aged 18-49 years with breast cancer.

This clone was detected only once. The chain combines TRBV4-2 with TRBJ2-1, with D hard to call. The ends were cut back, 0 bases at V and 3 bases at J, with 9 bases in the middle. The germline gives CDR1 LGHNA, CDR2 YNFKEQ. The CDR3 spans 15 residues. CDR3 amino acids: CASSQEPAFYNEQFF. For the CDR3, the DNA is TGTGCCAGCAGCCAAGAACCAGCTTTCTACAATGAGCAGTTCTTC.

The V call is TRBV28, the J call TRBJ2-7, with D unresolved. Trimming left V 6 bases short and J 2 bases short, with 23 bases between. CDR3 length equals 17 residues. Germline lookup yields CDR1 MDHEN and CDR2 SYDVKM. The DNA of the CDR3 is TGTGCCAGCAGGCCTGGTCCCCGTCGGCGGTGGGCCTACGAGCAGTACTTC. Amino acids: CASRPGPRRRWAYEQYF.

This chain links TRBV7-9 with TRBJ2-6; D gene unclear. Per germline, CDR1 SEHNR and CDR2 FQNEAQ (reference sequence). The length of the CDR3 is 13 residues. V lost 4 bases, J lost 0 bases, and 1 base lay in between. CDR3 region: CASSYSGANVLTF. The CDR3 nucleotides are TGTGCCAGCAGCTACTCTGGGGCCAACGTCCTGACTTTC.

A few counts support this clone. DNA of the CDR3: TGTGCCTGGAGTGTAGCACCCTACTCCTACAATGAGCAGTTCTTC. It translates to CAWSVAPYSYNEQFF. J is TRBJ2-1 and V is TRBV30; D gene uncertain. CDR3 length equals 15 residues. Looked up from germline, CDR1 is GTSNPN and CDR2 is SVGIG (reference sequence). The V end was cut by 0 bases, the J end by 0 bases, with 9 bases between.

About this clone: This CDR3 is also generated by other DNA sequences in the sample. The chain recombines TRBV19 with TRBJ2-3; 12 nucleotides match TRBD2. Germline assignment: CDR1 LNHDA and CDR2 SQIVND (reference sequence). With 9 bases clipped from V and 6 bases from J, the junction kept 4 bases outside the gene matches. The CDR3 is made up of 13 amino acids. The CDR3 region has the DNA TGTGCCAGCAGACTAGCGGGAGCCGATACGCAGTATTTT. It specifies CASRLAGADTQYF.

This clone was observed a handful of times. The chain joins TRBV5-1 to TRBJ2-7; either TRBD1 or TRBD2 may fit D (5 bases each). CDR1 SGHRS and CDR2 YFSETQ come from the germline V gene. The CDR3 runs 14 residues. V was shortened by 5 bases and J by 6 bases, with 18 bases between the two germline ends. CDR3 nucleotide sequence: TGCGCCAGCAGTTCTGAGGGACGGACTGGCGAGCAGTACTTC. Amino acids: CASSSEGRTGEQYF.

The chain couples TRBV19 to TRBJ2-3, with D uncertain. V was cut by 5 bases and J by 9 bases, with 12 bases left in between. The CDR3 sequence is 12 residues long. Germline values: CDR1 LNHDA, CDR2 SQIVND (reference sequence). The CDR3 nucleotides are TGTGCCAGTAGTGGAGTCCCCCGGACGCAGTATTTT. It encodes CASSGVPRTQYF.

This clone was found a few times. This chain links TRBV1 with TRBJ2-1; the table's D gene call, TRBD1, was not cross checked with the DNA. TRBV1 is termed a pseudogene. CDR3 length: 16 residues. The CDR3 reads CTSSQAHRGPYNEQFF. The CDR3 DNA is TGCACCAGCAGCCAGGCCCACAGGGGACCCTACAATGAGCAGTTCTTC.

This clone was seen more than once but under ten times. The CDR3 DNA is TGCAGTGCTAGTCGGACAGTAGAGACCCAGTACTTC. Residues: CSASRTVETQYF. The rearrangement uses TRBV20-1 and TRBJ2-5, with a tentative D call TRBD1 (6 bases). The CDR3 is 12 residues long. Per germline, CDR1 DFQATT and CDR2 SNEGSKA (reference sequence). V lost 3 bases and J 4 bases, leaving 9 bases between the germline ends.

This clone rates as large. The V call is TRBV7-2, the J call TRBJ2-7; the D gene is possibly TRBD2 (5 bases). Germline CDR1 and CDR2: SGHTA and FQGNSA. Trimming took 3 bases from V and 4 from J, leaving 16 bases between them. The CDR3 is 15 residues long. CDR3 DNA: TGTGCCAGCAGCTTTGGGTTCGGGGAAGGGTACGAGCAGTACTTC. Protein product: CASSFGFGEGYEQYF. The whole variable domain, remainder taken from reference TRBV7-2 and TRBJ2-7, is GAGVSQSPSNKVTEKGKDVELRCDPISGHTALYWYRQSLGQGLEFLIYFQGNSAPDKSGLPSDRFSAERTGGSVSTLTIQRTQQEDSAVYLCASSFGFGEGYEQYFGPGTRLTVT.

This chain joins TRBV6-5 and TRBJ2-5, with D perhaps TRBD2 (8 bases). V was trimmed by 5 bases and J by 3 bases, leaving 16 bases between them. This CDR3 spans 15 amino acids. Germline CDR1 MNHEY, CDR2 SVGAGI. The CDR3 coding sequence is TGTGCCAGCAGTCCGAAGCGGGGGACAGAAGAGACCCAGTACTTC. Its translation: CASSPKRGTEETQYF.

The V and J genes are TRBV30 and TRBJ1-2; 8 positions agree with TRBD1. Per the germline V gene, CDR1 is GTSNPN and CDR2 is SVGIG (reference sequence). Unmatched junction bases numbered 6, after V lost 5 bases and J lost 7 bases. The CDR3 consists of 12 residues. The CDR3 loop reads CAWGEQGGGYTF. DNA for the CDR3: TGTGCCTGGGGGGAACAGGGGGGTGGCTACACCTTC.

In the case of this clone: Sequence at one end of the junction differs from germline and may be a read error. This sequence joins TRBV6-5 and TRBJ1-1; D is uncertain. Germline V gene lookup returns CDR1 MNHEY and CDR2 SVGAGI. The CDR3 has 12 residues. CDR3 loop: CASSDSGSEAFF. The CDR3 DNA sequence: TGTGCCAGCAGTGACTCCGGGAGTGAAGCTTTCTTT.

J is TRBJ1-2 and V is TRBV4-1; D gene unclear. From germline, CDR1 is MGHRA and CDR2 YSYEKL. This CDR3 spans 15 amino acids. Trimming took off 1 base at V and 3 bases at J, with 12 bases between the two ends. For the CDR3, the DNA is TGCGCCAGCAGCCAAGTCAGCAGGATGGACTATGGCTACACCTTC. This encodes CASSQVSRMDYGYTF.

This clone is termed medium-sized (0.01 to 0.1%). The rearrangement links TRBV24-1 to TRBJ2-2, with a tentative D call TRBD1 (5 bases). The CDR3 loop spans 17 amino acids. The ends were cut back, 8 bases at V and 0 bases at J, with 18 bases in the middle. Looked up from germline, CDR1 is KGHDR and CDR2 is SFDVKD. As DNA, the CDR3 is TGTGCCACCAACTCGTCGTTAGGGGAATCGAACACCGGGGAGCTGTTTTTT. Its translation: CATNSSLGESNTGELFF.

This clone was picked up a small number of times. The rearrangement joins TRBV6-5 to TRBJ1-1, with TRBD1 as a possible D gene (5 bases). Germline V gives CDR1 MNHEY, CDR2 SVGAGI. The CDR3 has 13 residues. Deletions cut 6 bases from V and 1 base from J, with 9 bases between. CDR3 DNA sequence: TGTGCCAGCAGATCCGGGGCGAACACTGAAGCTTTCTTT. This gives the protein CASRSGANTEAFF.

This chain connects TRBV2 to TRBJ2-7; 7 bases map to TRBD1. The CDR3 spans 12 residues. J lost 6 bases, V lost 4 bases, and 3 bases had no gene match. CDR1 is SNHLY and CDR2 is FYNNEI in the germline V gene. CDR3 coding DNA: TGTGCCAGCAGTGCGGACAGGACCGAGCAGTACTTC. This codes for CASSADRTEQYF. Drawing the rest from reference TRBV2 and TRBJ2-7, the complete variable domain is EPEVTQTPSHQVTQMGQEVILRCVPISNHLYFYWYRQILGQKVEFLVSFYNNEISEKSEIFDDQFSVERPDGSNFTLKIRSTKLEDSAMYFCASSADRTEQYFGPGTRLTVT.

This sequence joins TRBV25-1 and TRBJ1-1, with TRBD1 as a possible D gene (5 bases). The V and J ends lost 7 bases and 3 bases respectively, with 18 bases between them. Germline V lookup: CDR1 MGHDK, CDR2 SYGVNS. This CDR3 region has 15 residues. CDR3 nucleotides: TGTGCCAGCAACGTGACGGGACTCCGGCACACTGAAGCTTTCTTT. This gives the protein CASNVTGLRHTEAFF.

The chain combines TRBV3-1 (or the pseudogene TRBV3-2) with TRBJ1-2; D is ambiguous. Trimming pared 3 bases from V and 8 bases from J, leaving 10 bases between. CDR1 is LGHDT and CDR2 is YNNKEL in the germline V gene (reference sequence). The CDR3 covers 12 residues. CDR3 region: CASSQRGGGYTF. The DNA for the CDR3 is TGTGCCAGCAGCCAGCGGGGAGGCGGCTACACCTTC.

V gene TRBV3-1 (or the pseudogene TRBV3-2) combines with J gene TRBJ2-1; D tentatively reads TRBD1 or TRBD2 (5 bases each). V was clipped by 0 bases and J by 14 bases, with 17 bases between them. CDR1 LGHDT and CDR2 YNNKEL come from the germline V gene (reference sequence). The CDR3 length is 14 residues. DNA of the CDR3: TGTGCCAGCAGCCAAGATAGTATAGTCCGGGGCAAGTTCTTC. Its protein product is CASSQDSIVRGKFF.

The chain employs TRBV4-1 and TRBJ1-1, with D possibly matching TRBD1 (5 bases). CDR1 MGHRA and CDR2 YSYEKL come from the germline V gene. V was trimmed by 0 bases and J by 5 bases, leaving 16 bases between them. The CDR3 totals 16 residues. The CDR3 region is CASSQDSDSPLTEAFF. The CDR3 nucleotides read TGCGCCAGCAGCCAAGATTCAGACAGCCCTCTAACTGAAGCTTTCTTT.

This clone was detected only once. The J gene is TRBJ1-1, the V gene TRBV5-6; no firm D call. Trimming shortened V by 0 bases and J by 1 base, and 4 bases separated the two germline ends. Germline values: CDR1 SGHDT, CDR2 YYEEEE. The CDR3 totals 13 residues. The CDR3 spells CASSLEGNTEAFF. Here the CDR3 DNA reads TGTGCCAGCAGCTTGGAAGGGAACACTGAAGCTTTCTTT.

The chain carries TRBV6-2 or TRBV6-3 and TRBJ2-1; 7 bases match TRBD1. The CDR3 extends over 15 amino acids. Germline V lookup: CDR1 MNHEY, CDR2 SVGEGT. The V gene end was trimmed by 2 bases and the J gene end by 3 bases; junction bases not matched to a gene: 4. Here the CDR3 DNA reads TGTGCCAGCAGTTACGAGGCAGGGGGCTACAATGAGCAGTTCTTC. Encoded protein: CASSYEAGGYNEQFF.

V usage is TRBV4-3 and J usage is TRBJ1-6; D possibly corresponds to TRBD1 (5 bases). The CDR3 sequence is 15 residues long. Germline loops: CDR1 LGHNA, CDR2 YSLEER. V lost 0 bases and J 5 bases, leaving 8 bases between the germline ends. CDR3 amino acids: CASSQDATDNSPLHF. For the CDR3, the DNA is TGCGCCAGCAGCCAAGACGCGACAGATAATTCACCCCTCCACTTT.

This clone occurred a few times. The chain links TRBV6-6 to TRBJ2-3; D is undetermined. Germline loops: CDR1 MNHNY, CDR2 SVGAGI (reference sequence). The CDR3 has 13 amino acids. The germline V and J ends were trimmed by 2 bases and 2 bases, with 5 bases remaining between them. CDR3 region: CASSYEFTDTQYF. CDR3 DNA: TGTGCCAGCAGTTACGAGTTCACAGATACGCAGTATTTT.